One T cell receptor (beta chain) is described in this entry. This sample was included in a study of blood T cell repertoires in COVID-19. Study information: There were acute and convalescent COVID-19 samples, and they came from the United States, Italy and Spain. PBMCs, B-cell-depleted T cells, or T cells were the source of the cDNA or gDNA that made up the material.

Looked up from germline, CDR1 is SGHRS and CDR2 is YFSETQ. The CDR3 extends over 15 amino acids. V lost 0 bases, J lost 1 base, and 8 bases lay in between. Original analysis: Amplifying reference gene primers gave estimates of nucleated cell counts. Sequenced by immunoSEQ multiplex PCR; TCRdb stores in-frame clones only, minus some. V, J and clone size were drawn from that table, and D and trimming were deduced from the DNA. Seen here are under 300,000 clones, approximately 82% observed once, and the top ten hold approximately 2%. J is TRBJ1-5 and V is TRBV5-1; weak D call: TRBD1 (6 bases). The clonotype originates from a man aged 30-40 years who had recovered from COVID-19. The sequenced material came from peripheral blood. The CDR3 protein is CASSLEGVSNQPQHF. The CDR3 nucleotides read TGCGCCAGCAGCTTGGAGGGGGTGAGCAATCAGCCCCAGCATTTT.